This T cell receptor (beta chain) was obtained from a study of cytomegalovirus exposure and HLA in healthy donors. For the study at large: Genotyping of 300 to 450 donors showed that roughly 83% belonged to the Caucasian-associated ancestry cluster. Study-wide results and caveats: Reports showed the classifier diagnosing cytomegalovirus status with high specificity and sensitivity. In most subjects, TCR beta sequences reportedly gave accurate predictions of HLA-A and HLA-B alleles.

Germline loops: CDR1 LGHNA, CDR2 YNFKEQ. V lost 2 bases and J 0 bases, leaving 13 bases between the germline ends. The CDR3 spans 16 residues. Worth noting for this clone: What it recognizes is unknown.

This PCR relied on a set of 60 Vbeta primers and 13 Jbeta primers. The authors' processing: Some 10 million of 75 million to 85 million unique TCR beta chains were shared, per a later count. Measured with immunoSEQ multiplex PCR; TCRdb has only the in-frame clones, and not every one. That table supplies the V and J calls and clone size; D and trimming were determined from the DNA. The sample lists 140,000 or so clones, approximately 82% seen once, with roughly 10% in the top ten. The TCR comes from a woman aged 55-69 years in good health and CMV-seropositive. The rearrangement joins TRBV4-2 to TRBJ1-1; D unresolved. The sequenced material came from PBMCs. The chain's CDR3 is CASSQQSSVLNTEAFF. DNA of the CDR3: TGTGCCAGCAGCCAACAATCCAGCGTGCTGAACACTGAAGCTTTCTTT.